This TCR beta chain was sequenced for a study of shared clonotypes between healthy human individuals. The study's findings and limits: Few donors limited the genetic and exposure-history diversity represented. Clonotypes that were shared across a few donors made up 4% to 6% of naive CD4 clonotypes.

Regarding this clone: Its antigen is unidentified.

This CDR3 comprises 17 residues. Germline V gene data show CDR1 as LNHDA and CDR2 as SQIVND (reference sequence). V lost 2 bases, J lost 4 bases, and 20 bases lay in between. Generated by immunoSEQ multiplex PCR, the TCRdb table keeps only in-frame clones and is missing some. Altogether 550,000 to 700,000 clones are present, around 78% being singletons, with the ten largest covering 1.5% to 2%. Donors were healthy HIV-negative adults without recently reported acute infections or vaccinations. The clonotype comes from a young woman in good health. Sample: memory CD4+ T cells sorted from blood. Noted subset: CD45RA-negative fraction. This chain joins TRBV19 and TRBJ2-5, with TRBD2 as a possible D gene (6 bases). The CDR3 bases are TGTGCCAGTAGTATAAGTTCGGTCCGCGGGAACCTAGAGACCCAGTACTTC. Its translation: CASSISSVRGNLETQYF.